This T cell receptor beta chain derives from a study of cytomegalovirus exposure and HLA in healthy donors. Both 60 Vbeta primers and 13 Jbeta primers went into the PCR. The protocol was immunoSEQ multiplex PCR, while the TCRdb copy is restricted to in-frame clones and leaves out a portion. The table includes about 130,000 clones, roughly 70% detected once. The CDR3 is 14 amino acids. The germline V and J ends were trimmed by 6 bases and 5 bases, with 16 bases remaining between them. Germline loops: CDR1 MNHEY, CDR2 SVGAGI. The J gene is TRBJ2-5, the V gene TRBV6-5, with TRBD1 as a possible D gene (7 bases). Sequenced: PBMCs. The origin of this receptor is a man in his forties in good health and CMV-seronegative. In nucleotides, the CDR3 is TGTGCCAGCAGCCCCGACAGGGCGGGGGAGACCCAGTACTTC. It translates to CASSPDRAGETQYF.